Below, 17 T cell receptor beta chains from the same sample are listed, as sequenced in a study of cytomegalovirus exposure and HLA in healthy donors. PCR was performed using 60 Vbeta and 13 Jbeta primers. Produced via immunoSEQ multiplex PCR; TCRdb's table is partial and in-frame only. This repertoire shows about 110,000 clones, roughly 82% found once; its top ten account for under 5%. The sample comprised PBMCs. The receptors here all came from a male donor in good health and CMV-seronegative.

This sequence joins TRBV6-1 and TRBJ1-2; D gene ambiguous. The ends were cut back, 2 bases at V and 0 bases at J, with 10 bases in the middle. This CDR3 is 15 amino acids long. Per the germline V gene, CDR1 is MNHNS and CDR2 is SASEGT. The CDR3 DNA reads TGTGCCAGCAGTGAATTGGGCGGGACTAACTATGGCTACACCTTC. The encoded protein is CASSELGGTNYGYTF.

This rearrangement joins TRBV25-1 to TRBJ1-3; D is perhaps TRBD1 (6 bases). This CDR3 is built from 15 residues. Trimming removed 8 bases from V and 3 bases from J, with 17 bases in between. CDR1 MGHDK and CDR2 SYGVNS come from the germline V gene. The CDR3 sequence: CASSPGVVFGNTIYF. CDR3 sequence (DNA): TGTGCCAGCTCCCCAGGGGTAGTTTTTGGAAACACCATATATTTT.

V usage is TRBV5-1 and J usage is TRBJ2-5; D is uncertain. The J call may be wrong; the DNA end is better matched by TRBJ2-7. The CDR3 totals 14 residues. Germline loops: CDR1 SGHRS, CDR2 YFSETQ. The DNA for the CDR3 is TGCGCCAGCAGCTTGGGCTTCGGGTCTTACGAGCAGTACTTC. It translates to CASSLGFGSYEQYF.

This CDR3 is CASSTDRGDTEAFF. The CDR3 coding sequence is TGTGCCAGCAGCACGGACAGGGGTGACACTGAAGCTTTCTTT. The J gene is TRBJ1-1, the V gene TRBV11-2; the match to TRBD1 covers 9 bases. V trimming: 5 bases; J trimming: 3 bases; junction bases outside the gene matches: 4. CDR3 length: 14 amino acids. The germline V gene encodes CDR1 SGHAT and CDR2 FQNNGV.

This clone was picked up a small number of times. J is TRBJ1-2 and V is TRBV25-1; D gene unclear. The germline V and J ends were trimmed by 2 bases and 5 bases, with 6 bases remaining between them. The germline V gene has CDR1 MGHDK and CDR2 SYGVNS. The CDR3 length is 12 residues. CDR3 nucleotides: TGTGCCAGCAGTGAACAGATATATGGCTACACCTTC. Residues: CASSEQIYGYTF.

This chain connects TRBV7-2 to TRBJ2-3; TRBD2 might be the D (6 bases). V lost 0 bases and J lost 4, with 11 bases in between. The germline V gene has CDR1 SGHTA and CDR2 FQGNSA. This CDR3 comprises 15 residues. CDR3 sequence: CASSLAAGNPDTQYF. The CDR3 DNA reads TGTGCCAGCAGCTTAGCGGCGGGGAACCCAGATACGCAGTATTTT.

This chain uses TRBV5-4 with TRBJ2-5, with TRBD1 matching over 10 bases. The ends lost 5 bases at V and 3 bases at J; junction bases unmatched: 7. CDR1 and CDR2 (germline): SGHNT, YYREEE (reference sequence). This CDR3 spans 15 amino acids. CDR3 nucleotide sequence: TGTGCCAGCAGTCAGGACAGGGGGGTTAAAGAGACCCAGTACTTC. Amino acids: CASSQDRGVKETQYF.

The chain combines TRBV18 with TRBJ1-2, with 10 positions matching TRBD1. V trimming: 3 bases; J trimming: 3 bases; junction bases outside the gene matches: 7. Germline V gene data show CDR1 as KGHSH and CDR2 as LQKENI. The CDR3 consists of 16 residues. The CDR3 protein is CASSPPGTGAHYGYTF. CDR3 nucleotide sequence: TGTGCCAGCTCACCCCCGGGGACAGGGGCCCACTATGGCTACACCTTC.

The V and J genes are TRBV19 and TRBJ2-7; 7 positions match TRBD2. The CDR3 loop spans 15 amino acids. J lost 2 bases, V lost 6 bases, and 10 bases had no gene match. The germline CDR1 and CDR2 sequences are LNHDA and SQIVND (reference sequence). The CDR3 loop reads CASSQAGTPTYEQYF. The DNA for the CDR3 is TGTGCCAGTAGCCAAGCGGGGACTCCGACCTACGAGCAGTACTTC. The entire variable domain, with the rest obtained from reference TRBV19 and TRBJ2-7, is as follows: DGGITQSPKYLFRKEGQNVTLSCEQNLNHDAMYWYRQDPGQGLRLIYYSQIVNDFQKGDIAEGYSVSREKKESFPLTVTSAQKNPTAFYLCASSQAGTPTYEQYFGPGTRLTVT.

This rearrangement joins TRBV5-4 to TRBJ2-4; 10 bases line up with TRBD1. Germline values: CDR1 SGHNT, CDR2 YYREEE (reference sequence). The CDR3 sequence is 15 residues long. The J segment lost 8 bases and the V segment lost 0 bases, leaving 5 bases of the junction unmatched. CDR3 sequence (DNA): TGTGCCAGCAGCTTGGGACAGGGGGCTGTGCACATTCAGTACTTC. Residues: CASSLGQGAVHIQYF. The variable domain in full, completed from reference TRBV5-4 and TRBJ2-4, reads ETGVTQSPTHLIKTRGQQVTLRCSSQSGHNTVSWYQQALGQGPQFIFQYYREEENGRGNFPPRFSGLQFPNYSSELNVNALELDDSALYLCASSLGQGAVHIQYFGAGTRLSVL.

The genes are TRBV19 and TRBJ2-1, with 11 positions matching TRBD2. This CDR3 has 15 residues. V lost 6 bases and J lost 4; bases outside the gene matches: 5. Germline V gives CDR1 LNHDA, CDR2 SQIVND (reference sequence). The CDR3 bases are TGTGCCAGTAGGGCGGGACTAGCGGTTTACAATGAGCAGTTCTTC. This gives the protein CASRAGLAVYNEQFF.

This clone appeared a few times. The chain links TRBV6-1 to TRBJ2-5; D uncertain. The closer fit of TRBJ2-7 to the DNA end suggests the J call may be wrong. CDR1 and CDR2 (germline): MNHNS, SASEGT. The CDR3 loop spans 14 amino acids. CDR3 amino acids: CASSEPGLTYEQYF. The CDR3, as DNA: TGTGCCAGCAGTGAACCAGGATTAACCTACGAGCAGTACTTC.

The chain is built from TRBV7-9 and TRBJ2-4; 10 nucleotides line up with TRBD1. The junction had 7 bases not matched to a gene; V was cut back by 5 bases and J by 6 bases. This CDR3 is built from 15 residues. CDR1 SEHNR and CDR2 FQNEAQ come from the germline V gene (reference sequence). CDR3 protein: CASSHPTGGGNIQYF. DNA of the CDR3: TGTGCCAGCAGCCACCCGACAGGGGGCGGAAACATTCAGTACTTC.

The chain joins TRBV27 to TRBJ1-1; 8 bases fit TRBD1. This CDR3 spans 14 amino acids. Trimming cost V 8 bases and J 6 bases; bases outside gene matches: 11. Germline V gene lookup returns CDR1 MNHEY and CDR2 SMNVEV (reference sequence). CDR3 amino acids: CASRFDRGVAEAFF. DNA for the CDR3: TGTGCCAGCCGGTTCGACAGGGGAGTCGCTGAAGCTTTCTTT.

This chain connects TRBV28 to TRBJ2-7; TRBD2 is a possible D gene (7 bases). Germline V gene sequence: CDR1 MDHEN, CDR2 SYDVKM. The germline V and J ends were trimmed by 1 base and 3 bases, with 13 bases remaining between them. The CDR3 sequence is 15 residues long. The CDR3 nucleotides read TGTGCCAGCAGTTTATCTTACAGGGAGGGCTACGAGCAGTACTTC. It yields the protein CASSLSYREGYEQYF.

The chain has TRBV27 and TRBJ2-1, with 10 bases matching TRBD2. The germline V gene encodes CDR1 MNHEY and CDR2 SMNVEV (reference sequence). The J segment lost 4 bases and the V segment lost 2 bases, leaving 2 bases of the junction unmatched. This CDR3 spans 15 amino acids. This CDR3 reads CASSLKAGGYNEQFF. The CDR3 coding sequence is TGTGCCAGCAGTTTAAAAGCGGGAGGGTACAATGAGCAGTTCTTC.

The count of this clone is one. The V gene is TRBV7-8, the J gene TRBJ2-7; TRBD2 aligns across 11 bases. V lost 6 bases to trimming and J lost 3 bases; unmatched junction nucleotides: 1. This CDR3 comprises 13 residues. The germline gives CDR1 SGHVS, CDR2 FQNEAQ. This chain's CDR3 is CASRGTSGYEQYF. Written as DNA, the CDR3 is TGTGCCAGCAGGGGGACTAGCGGCTACGAGCAGTACTTC.